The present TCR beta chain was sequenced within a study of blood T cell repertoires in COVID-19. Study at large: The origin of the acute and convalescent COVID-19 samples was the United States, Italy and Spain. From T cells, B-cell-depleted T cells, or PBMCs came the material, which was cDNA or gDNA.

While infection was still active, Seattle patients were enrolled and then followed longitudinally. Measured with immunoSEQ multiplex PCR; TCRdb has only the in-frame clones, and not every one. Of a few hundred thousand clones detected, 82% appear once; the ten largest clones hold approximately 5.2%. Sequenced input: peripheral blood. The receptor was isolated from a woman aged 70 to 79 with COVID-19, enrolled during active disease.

The CDR3 loop reads CASSLGQSYEQYF. In nucleotides, the CDR3 is TGTGCCAGCAGTTTGGGACAGTCCTACGAGCAGTACTTC. The chain carries TRBV28 and TRBJ2-7, with 7 bases aligning to TRBD1. Germline CDR1 reads MDHEN; CDR2 reads SYDVKM. V gave up 3 bases and J gave up 1 base; unmatched junction bases: 0. The CDR3 loop spans 13 amino acids. Complete variable domain (other parts from reference TRBV28 and TRBJ2-7): DVKVTQSSRYLVKRTGEKVFLECVQDMDHENMFWYRQDPGLGLRLIYFSYDVKMKEKGDIPEGYSVSREKKERFSLILESASTNQTSMYLCASSLGQSYEQYFGPGTRLTVT.